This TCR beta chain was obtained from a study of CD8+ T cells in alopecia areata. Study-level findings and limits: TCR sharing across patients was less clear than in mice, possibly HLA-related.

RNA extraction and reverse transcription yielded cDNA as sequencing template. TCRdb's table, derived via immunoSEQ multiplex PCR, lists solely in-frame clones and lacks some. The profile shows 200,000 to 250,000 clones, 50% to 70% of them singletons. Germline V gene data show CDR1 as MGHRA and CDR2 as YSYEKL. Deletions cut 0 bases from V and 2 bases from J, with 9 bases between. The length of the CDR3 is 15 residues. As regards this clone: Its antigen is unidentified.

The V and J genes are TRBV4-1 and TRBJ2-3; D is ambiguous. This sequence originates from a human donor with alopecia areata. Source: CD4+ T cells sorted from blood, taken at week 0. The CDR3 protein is CASSQEPGYTDTQYF. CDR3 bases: TGCGCCAGCAGCCAAGAACCAGGCTACACAGATACGCAGTATTTT.